This T cell receptor (beta chain) was sequenced during a study of blood T cell repertoires in COVID-19. Study-wide background: Sites across the United States, Italy and Spain contributed samples from acute and convalescent COVID-19. PBMCs, B-cell-depleted T cells, or T cells provided the cDNA or gDNA that made up the material.

The V end lost 5 bases, the J end lost 7 bases, and 21 bases lay between the germline ends. CDR1 is SEHNR and CDR2 is FQNEAQ in the germline V gene (reference sequence). The CDR3 consists of 16 residues. In the original workflow: Estimates of nucleated cell counts were drawn from the amplification of reference gene primers. Data came from immunoSEQ multiplex PCR; TCRdb stores just in-frame clones and leaves some out. V, J and clone size were drawn from that table, and D and trimming were deduced from the DNA. The table lists tens of thousands of clones, about 89% of them singletons. This receptor was obtained from a woman in her 70s with acute or convalescent COVID-19. The J gene is TRBJ1-3, the V gene TRBV7-9, with D possibly being TRBD1 (6 bases). The sequencing input was peripheral blood. In nucleotides, the CDR3 is TGTGCCAGCAGCCCCAACAGGGTGGCTGCCGGTAACACCATATATTTT. As protein: CASSPNRVAAGNTIYF.